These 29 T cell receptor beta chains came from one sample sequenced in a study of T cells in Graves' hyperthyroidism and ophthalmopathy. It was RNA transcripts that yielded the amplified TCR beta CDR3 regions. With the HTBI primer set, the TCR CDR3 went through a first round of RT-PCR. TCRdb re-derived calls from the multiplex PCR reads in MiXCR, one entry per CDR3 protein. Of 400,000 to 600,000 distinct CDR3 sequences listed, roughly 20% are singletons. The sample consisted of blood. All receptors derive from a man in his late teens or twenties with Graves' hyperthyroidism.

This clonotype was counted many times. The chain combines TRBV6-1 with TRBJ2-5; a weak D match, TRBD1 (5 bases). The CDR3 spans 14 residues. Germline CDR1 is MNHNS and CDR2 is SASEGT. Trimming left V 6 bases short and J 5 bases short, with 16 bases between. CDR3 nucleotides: TGTGCCAGCAGCCCCAAGGGGATTCAGGAGACCCAGTACTTC. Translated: CASSPKGIQETQYF.

The CDR3 protein is CAWADRDTEAFF. In DNA, the CDR3 is TGTGCCTGGGCCGACAGGGACACTGAAGCTTTCTTT. The V call is TRBV30, the J call TRBJ1-1; 7 bases agree with TRBD1. The CDR3 totals 12 residues. J lost 3 bases, V lost 5 bases, and 3 bases had no gene match. The germline V gene encodes CDR1 GTSNPN and CDR2 SVGIG (reference sequence).

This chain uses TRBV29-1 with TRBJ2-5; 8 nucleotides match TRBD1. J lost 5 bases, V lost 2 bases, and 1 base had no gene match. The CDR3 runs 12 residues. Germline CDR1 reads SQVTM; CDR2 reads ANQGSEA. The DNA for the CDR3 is TGCAGCGTTGAAACAGGGGGGGAGACCCAGTACTTC. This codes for CSVETGGETQYF.

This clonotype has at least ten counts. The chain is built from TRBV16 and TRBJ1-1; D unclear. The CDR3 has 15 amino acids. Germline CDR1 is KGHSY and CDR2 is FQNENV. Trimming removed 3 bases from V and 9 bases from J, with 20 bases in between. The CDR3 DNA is TGTGCCAGCAGCCATACCAGCGATAGTATGACTCAAGCTTTCTTT. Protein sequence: CASSHTSDSMTQAFF. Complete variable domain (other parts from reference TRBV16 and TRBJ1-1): GEEVAQTPKHLVRGEGQKAKLYCAPIKGHSYVFWYQQVLKNEFKFLISFQNENVFDETGMPKERFSAKCLPNSPCSLEIQATKLEDSAVYFCASSHTSDSMTQAFFGQGTRLTVV.

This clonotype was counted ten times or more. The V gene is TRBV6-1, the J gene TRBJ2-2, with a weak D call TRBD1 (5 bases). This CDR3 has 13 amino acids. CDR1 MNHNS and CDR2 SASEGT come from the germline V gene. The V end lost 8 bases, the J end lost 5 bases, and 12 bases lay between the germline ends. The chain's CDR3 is CASHSKGTGELFF. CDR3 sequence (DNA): TGTGCCAGCCACTCCAAGGGGACCGGGGAGCTGTTTTTT.

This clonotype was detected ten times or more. The CDR3 loop is CASSFDYQETQYF. As DNA, the CDR3 is TGTGCCAGCAGTTTTGACTACCAAGAGACCCAGTACTTC. The chain uses TRBV12-3 or TRBV12-4 and TRBJ2-5; unclear D gene. Trimming took off 3 bases at V and 0 bases at J, with 5 bases between the two ends. CDR3 length equals 13 residues.

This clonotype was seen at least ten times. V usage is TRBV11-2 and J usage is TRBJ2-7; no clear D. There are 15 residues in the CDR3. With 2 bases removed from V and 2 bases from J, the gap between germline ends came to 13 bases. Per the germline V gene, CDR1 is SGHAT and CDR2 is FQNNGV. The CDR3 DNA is TGTGCCAGCAGCTTAATCAGATTAACCCCCTACGAGCAGTACTTC. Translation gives CASSLIRLTPYEQYF.

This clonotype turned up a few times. As DNA, the CDR3 is TGTGCCAGCAGCTTAGTAGCCCCGCGACAGGACTATGGCTACACCTTC. This sequence encodes CASSLVAPRQDYGYTF. The V and J genes are TRBV11-1 and TRBJ1-2; a possible D gene is TRBD1 (6 bases). In germline, CDR1 is SGHAT, CDR2 FQDESV (reference sequence). The CDR3 extends over 16 amino acids. Trimming removed 1 base from V and 3 bases from J, with 15 bases in between.

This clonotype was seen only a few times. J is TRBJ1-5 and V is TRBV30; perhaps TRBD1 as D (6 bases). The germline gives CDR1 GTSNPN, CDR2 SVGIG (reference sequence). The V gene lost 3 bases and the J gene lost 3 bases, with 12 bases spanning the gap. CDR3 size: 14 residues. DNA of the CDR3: TGTGCCTGGAGCCTAACAGGGTTCAATCAGCCCCAGCATTTT. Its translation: CAWSLTGFNQPQHF.

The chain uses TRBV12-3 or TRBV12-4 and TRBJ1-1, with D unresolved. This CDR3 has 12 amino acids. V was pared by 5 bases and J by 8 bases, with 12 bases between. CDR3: CASSPTVGEAFF. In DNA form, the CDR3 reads TGTGCCAGCAGTCCCACCGTCGGGGAAGCTTTCTTT.

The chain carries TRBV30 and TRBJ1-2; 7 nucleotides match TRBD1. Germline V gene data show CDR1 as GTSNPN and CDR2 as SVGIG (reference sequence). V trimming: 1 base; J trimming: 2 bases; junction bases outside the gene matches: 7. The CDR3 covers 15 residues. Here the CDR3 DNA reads TGTGCCTGGAGTGCAACCGGGACAGAGAACTATGGCTACACCTTC. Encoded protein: CAWSATGTENYGYTF. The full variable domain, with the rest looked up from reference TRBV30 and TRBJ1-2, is SQTIHQWPATLVQPVGSPLSLECTVEGTSNPNLYWYRQAAGRGLQLLFYSVGIGQISSEVPQNLSASRPQDRQFILSSKKLLLSDSGFYLCAWSATGTENYGYTFGSGTRLTVV.

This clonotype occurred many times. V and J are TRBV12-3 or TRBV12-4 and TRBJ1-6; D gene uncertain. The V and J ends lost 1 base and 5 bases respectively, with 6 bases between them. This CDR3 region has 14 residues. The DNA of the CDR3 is TGTGCCAGCAGTTTAGGAGGGAATAATTCACCCCTCCACTTT. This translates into CASSLGGNNSPLHF.

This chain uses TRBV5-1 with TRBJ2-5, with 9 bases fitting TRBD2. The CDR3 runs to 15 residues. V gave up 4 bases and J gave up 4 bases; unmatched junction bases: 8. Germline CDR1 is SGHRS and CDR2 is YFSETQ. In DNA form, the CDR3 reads TGCGCCAGCAGCGACCCTAGCGGGGCGCCAGAGACCCAGTACTTC. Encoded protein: CASSDPSGAPETQYF.

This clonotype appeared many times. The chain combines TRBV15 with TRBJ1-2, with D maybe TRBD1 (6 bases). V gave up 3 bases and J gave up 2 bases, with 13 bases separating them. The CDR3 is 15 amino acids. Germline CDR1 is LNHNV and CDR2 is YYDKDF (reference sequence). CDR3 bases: TGTGCCACCAGCAGGAGCCGGGACATCAACTATGGCTACACCTTC. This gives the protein CATSRSRDINYGYTF.

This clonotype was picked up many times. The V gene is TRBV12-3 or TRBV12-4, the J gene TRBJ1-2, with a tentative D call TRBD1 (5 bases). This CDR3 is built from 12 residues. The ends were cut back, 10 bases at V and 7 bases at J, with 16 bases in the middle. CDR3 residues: CAIGDGRGGYTF. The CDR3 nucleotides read TGTGCCATCGGGGACGGACGCGGTGGCTACACCTTC.

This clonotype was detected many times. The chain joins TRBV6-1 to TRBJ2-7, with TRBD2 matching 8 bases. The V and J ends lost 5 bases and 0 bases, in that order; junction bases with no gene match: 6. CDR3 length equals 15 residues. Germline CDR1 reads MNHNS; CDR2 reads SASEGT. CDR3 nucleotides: TGTGCCAGCAGTCCTAGCGGGCCTACCTCCTACGAGCAGTACTTC. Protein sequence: CASSPSGPTSYEQYF.

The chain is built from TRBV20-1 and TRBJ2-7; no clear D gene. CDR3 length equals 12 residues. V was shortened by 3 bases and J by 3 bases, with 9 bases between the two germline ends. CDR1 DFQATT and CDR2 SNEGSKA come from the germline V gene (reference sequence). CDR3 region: CSARGHHYEQYF. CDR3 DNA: TGCAGTGCTAGGGGCCACCACTACGAGCAGTACTTC.

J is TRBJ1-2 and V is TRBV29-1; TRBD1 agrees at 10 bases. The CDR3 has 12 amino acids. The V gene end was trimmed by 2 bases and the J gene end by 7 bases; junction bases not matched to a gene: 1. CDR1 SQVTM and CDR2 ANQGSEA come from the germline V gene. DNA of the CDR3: TGCAGCGTTGAAAGACAGGGGGCTGGCTACACCTTC. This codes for CSVERQGAGYTF. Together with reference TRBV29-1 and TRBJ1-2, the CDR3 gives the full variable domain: SAVISQKPSRDICQRGTSLTIQCQVDSQVTMMFWYRQQPGQSLTLIATANQGSEATYESGFVIDKFPISRPNLTFSTLTVSNMSPEDSSIYLCSVERQGAGYTFGSGTRLTVV.

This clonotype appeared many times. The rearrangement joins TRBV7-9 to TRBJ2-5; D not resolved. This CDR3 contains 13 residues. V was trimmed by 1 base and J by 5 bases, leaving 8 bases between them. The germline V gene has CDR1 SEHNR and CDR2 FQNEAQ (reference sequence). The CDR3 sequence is CASSLGPVETQYF. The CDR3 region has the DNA TGTGCCAGCAGCTTAGGGCCTGTTGAGACCCAGTACTTC.

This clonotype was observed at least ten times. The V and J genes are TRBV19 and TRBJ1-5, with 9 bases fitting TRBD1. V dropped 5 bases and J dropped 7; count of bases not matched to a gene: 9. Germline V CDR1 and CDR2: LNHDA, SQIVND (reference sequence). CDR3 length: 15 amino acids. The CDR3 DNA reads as TGTGCCAGTAGTGTCCCGGGACAGGGAAGCCAGCCCCAGCATTTT. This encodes CASSVPGQGSQPQHF.

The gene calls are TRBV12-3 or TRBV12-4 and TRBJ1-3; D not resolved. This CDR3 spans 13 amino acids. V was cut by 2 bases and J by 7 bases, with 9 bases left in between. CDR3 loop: CASSLTLGNTIYF. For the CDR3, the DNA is TGTGCCAGCAGTTTAACGCTTGGCAACACCATATATTTT.

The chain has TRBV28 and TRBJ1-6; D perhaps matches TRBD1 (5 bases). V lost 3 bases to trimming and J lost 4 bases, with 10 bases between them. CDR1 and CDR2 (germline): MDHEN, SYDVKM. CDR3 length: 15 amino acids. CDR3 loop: CASSLRPGYNSPLHF. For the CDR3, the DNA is TGTGCCAGCAGTTTGAGGCCAGGGTATAATTCACCCCTCCACTTT.

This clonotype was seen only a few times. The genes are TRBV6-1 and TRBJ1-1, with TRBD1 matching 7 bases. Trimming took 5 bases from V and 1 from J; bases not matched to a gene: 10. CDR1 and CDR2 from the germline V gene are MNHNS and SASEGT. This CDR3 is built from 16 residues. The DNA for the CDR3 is TGTGCCAGCAGTCAAAATGACAGGGTTGCGAACACTGAAGCTTTCTTT. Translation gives CASSQNDRVANTEAFF.

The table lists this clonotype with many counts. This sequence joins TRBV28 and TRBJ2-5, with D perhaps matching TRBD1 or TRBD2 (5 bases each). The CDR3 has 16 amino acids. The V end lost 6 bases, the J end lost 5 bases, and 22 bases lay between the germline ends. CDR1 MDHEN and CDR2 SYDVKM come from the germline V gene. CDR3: CASSSPGKPPGETQYF. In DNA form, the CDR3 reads TGTGCCAGCAGCAGCCCAGGGAAACCCCCGGGGGAGACCCAGTACTTC.

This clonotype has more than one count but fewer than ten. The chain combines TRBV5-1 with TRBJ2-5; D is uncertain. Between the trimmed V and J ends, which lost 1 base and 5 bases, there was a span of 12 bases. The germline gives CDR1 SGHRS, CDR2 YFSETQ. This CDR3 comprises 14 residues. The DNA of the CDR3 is TGCGCCAGCAGCTTGCAGAGTTCCGGGGAGACCCAGTACTTC. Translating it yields CASSLQSSGETQYF.

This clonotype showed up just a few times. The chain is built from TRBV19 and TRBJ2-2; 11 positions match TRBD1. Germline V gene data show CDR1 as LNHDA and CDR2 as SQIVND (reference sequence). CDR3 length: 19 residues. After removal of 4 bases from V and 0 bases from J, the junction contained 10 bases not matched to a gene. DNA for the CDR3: TGTGCCAGTAGTAGACCGGGACAGGGGGTCGGCCCGAACACCGGGGAGCTGTTTTTT. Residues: CASSRPGQGVGPNTGELFF.

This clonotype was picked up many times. The CDR3 DNA reads as TGTGCCAGTAGGTACCTCGGGACAGGGGATCAGCCCCAGCATTTT. Translated: CASRYLGTGDQPQHF. The rearrangement links TRBV19 to TRBJ1-5, with TRBD1 matching 10 bases. Germline CDR1 and CDR2: LNHDA and SQIVND (reference sequence). CDR3 length equals 15 residues. Losses at the gene ends were 6 bases for V and 5 bases for J; bases not matched to a gene: 7.

The CDR3 loop is CASRDSASYEQYF. CDR3 bases: TGTGCCAGCAGGGATAGCGCGTCCTACGAGCAGTACTTC. The chain has TRBV6-1 and TRBJ2-7; D perhaps matches TRBD2 (5 bases). Germline V CDR1 and CDR2: MNHNS, SASEGT. The V end was cut by 6 bases, the J end by 1 base, with 10 bases between. The CDR3 contains 13 residues.

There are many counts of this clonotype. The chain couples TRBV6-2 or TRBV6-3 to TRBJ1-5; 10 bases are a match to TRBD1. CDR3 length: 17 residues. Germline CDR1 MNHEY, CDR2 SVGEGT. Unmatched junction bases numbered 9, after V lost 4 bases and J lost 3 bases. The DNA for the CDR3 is TGTGCCAGCAGTTCCCCGGACAGGGGGATGCCCAATCAGCCCCAGCATTTT. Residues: CASSSPDRGMPNQPQHF.